This T cell receptor (beta chain) came from a study of CD8 T cells in Susac syndrome. RNA was extracted with the RNeasy kit, and a quantity of about 0.45 to 1 ug was reverse transcribed using random hexamers. TCRdb called the immunoSEQ multiplex PCR reads again in MiXCR, with one record for every CDR3 protein. The sample holds 150,000 to 200,000 distinct CDR3 sequences, 94% seen once. Negative isolation was used for CD8+ and CD4+ T cells and FACS enrichment for TEMRA cells. Sequenced: CD4+ T cells from PBMCs. This clonotype was sampled from a human donor with multiple sclerosis.

The CDR3 here is CASSQPGLAGNEQYF. CDR3 nucleotide sequence: TGTGCCAGCAGCCAACCGGGACTAGCGGGGAACGAGCAGTACTTC. V usage is TRBV6-2 or TRBV6-3 and J usage is TRBJ2-7; 13 positions match TRBD2. Germline CDR1 reads MNHEY; CDR2 reads SVGEGT. The junction had 7 bases not matched to a gene; V was cut back by 6 bases and J by 5 bases. The CDR3 loop spans 15 amino acids.